This entry lists 20 T cell receptor beta chains sequenced from one sample in a study of beta chain features in type 1 diabetes. Study-wide results and caveats: In every one of the four CD4+ subsets, TCRB CDR3s were moderately but significantly shorter in Type 1 diabetes patients.

No antigen has been identified for these receptors. The entirety of the isolated RNA underwent reverse transcription, so expressed TCRB transcripts were sequenced. Assay: immunoSEQ multiplex PCR; the TCRdb copy retains only in-frame clones and omits some. The table lists some 700,000 clones, 13% of them singletons. The specimen sequenced was naive CD4+ T cells from blood. The source is a man between 18 and 35 years old with type 1 diabetes.

The chain carries TRBV14 and TRBJ1-1; the D is unclear. CDR3 size: 13 residues. The germline V gene has CDR1 SGHDN and CDR2 FVKESK. V dropped 0 bases and J dropped 4 bases, with 6 bases sitting between them. Here the CDR3 DNA reads TGTGCCAGCAGCCAAGATGTCATCACTGAAGCTTTCTTT. This gives the protein CASSQDVITEAFF.

This clone was detected only a few times. The chain couples TRBV4-1 to TRBJ2-3; unclear D gene. Germline V gene lookup returns CDR1 MGHRA and CDR2 YSYEKL. There are 15 residues in the CDR3. V dropped 5 bases and J dropped 2 bases, with 14 bases sitting between them. CDR3 region: CASSSRHDNTDTQYF. In DNA form, the CDR3 reads TGCGCCAGCAGCTCCAGACACGACAACACAGATACGCAGTATTTT.

This clone has just a few counts. This chain uses TRBV12-5 with TRBJ2-2; D not certain. The CDR3 is 12 residues long. Trimming took off 5 bases at V and 5 bases at J, with 6 bases between the two ends. Germline V gives CDR1 LGHNT, CDR2 FRNRAP. In nucleotides, the CDR3 is TGTGCTAGTGGTAAGACTACCGGGGAGCTGTTTTTT. Translating it yields CASGKTTGELFF.

The chain links TRBV28 to TRBJ2-3; 13 bases line up with TRBD2. Losses at the gene ends were 5 bases for V and 3 bases for J; bases not matched to a gene: 11. The CDR3 totals 18 residues. Germline assignment: CDR1 MDHEN and CDR2 SYDVKM. CDR3 in amino acids: CASSPYTSGGDRTDTQYF. The CDR3 DNA reads TGTGCCAGCAGTCCGTATACTAGCGGGGGGGATAGGACAGATACGCAGTATTTT.

The CDR3: CASSQGGNTEAFF. CDR3 DNA: TGTGCCAGCAGCCAAGGGGGGAACACTGAAGCTTTCTTT. The chain recombines TRBV7-2 with TRBJ1-1; weak D call: TRBD1 (6 bases). This CDR3 has 13 residues. The germline V and J ends were trimmed by 5 bases and 1 base, with 8 bases remaining between them. Looked up from germline, CDR1 is SGHTA and CDR2 is FQGNSA.

V is TRBV5-1 and J is TRBJ2-3; TRBD1 matches at 7 bases. There are 16 residues in the CDR3. Per germline, CDR1 SGHRS and CDR2 YFSETQ. The V gene end was trimmed by 4 bases and the J gene end by 0 bases; junction bases not matched to a gene: 8. The CDR3 protein is CASSRQGTASTDTQYF. The CDR3 region has the DNA TGCGCCAGCAGCCGCCAAGGGACAGCTAGCACAGATACGCAGTATTTT.

The chain couples TRBV7-6 to TRBJ1-1; D is ambiguous. The V gene lost 11 bases and the J gene lost 3 bases, with 7 bases spanning the gap. This CDR3 is built from 10 residues. Germline V gene data show CDR1 as SGHVS and CDR2 as FNYEAQ. This CDR3 is CARGHTEAFF. CDR3 nucleotides: TGTGCCCGCGGGCACACTGAAGCTTTCTTT.

This sequence joins TRBV2 and TRBJ2-1, with TRBD2 identical over 9 bases. This CDR3 has 13 residues. Germline-derived CDR1 and CDR2 are SNHLY and FYNNEI. V lost 4 bases, J lost 13 bases, and 8 bases stayed unmatched. CDR3 coding DNA: TGTGCCAGCAGTGGGGGGGACGGGACTAGCCAGTTCTTC. Translating it yields CASSGGDGTSQFF.

The J gene is TRBJ2-3, the V gene TRBV10-3; 14 nucleotides match TRBD2. The CDR3 loop spans 18 amino acids. V trimming: 10 bases; J trimming: 6 bases; junction bases outside the gene matches: 18. CDR1 is ENHRY, CDR2 SYGVKD, per germline. The chain's CDR3 is CATEGLAGVSSRRDTQYF. The CDR3 nucleotides read TGTGCCACCGAGGGACTAGCGGGGGTTTCTAGTCGCCGTGATACGCAGTATTTT.

This clone was detected a few times. The chain carries TRBV27 and TRBJ2-7; 8 positions agree with TRBD2. The trim removed 2 bases at V and 5 bases at J, leaving 5 bases unmatched. The CDR3 loop spans 14 amino acids. Looked up from germline, CDR1 is MNHEY and CDR2 is SMNVEV (reference sequence). CDR3 sequence (DNA): TGTGCCAGCAGTTTAAGGCCGGGAGGGGACGAGCAGTACTTC. Translation: CASSLRPGGDEQYF.

This clone was counted between two and nine times. The chain uses TRBV13 and TRBJ2-3; no clear D. Germline loops: CDR1 PRHDT, CDR2 FYEKMQ (reference sequence). Trimming left V 1 base short and J 4 bases short, with 3 bases between. This CDR3 region has 12 residues. CDR3 loop: CASSLVSDTQYF. The CDR3 DNA sequence: TGTGCCAGCAGCTTAGTTTCAGATACGCAGTATTTT. Based on the CDR3 plus reference TRBV13 and TRBJ2-3, the full variable domain is AAGVIQSPRHLIKEKRETATLKCYPIPRHDTVYWYQQGPGQDPQFLISFYEKMQSDKGSIPDRFSAQQFSDYHSELNMSSLELGDSALYFCASSLVSDTQYFGPGTRLTVL.

This clone turned up a few times. The chain has TRBV5-1 and TRBJ2-5, with 7 nucleotides matching TRBD1. The germline V gene encodes CDR1 SGHRS and CDR2 YFSETQ. The CDR3 runs to 13 residues. Trimming at V came to 3 bases and at J to 3 bases, leaving 2 bases not matched to a gene. CDR3 loop: CASSYTGEETQYF. In DNA, the CDR3 is TGCGCCAGCAGCTATACAGGGGAAGAGACCCAGTACTTC.

The chain is built from TRBV18 and TRBJ1-1, with D possibly being TRBD1 (6 bases). Looked up from germline, CDR1 is KGHSH and CDR2 is LQKENI. Trimming cost V 4 bases and J 0 bases, with 12 bases left between them. The CDR3 extends over 15 amino acids. Here the CDR3 DNA reads TGTGCCAGCTCACTAAGAGGGGACATGAACACTGAAGCTTTCTTT. Encoded protein: CASSLRGDMNTEAFF. The full variable domain, rest sourced from reference TRBV18 and TRBJ1-1, is NAGVMQNPRHLVRRRGQEARLRCSPMKGHSHVYWYRQLPEEGLKFMVYLQKENIIDESGMPKERFSAEFPKEGPSILRIQQVVRGDSAAYFCASSLRGDMNTEAFFGQGTRLTVV.

This clone was seen more than once but under ten times. The chain has TRBV28 and TRBJ2-2, with D possibly TRBD2 on 5 matching bases. The CDR3 contains 12 residues. Germline V gene data show CDR1 as MDHEN and CDR2 as SYDVKM. V lost 10 bases, J lost 7 bases, and 13 bases lay in between. The DNA for the CDR3 is TGTGCCACTCACGGGAATATCGGGGAGCTGTTTTTT. Translation gives CATHGNIGELFF.

This clone turned up a few times. The V and J genes are TRBV18 and TRBJ2-7; either TRBD1 or TRBD2 may supply D (5 bases each). This CDR3 contains 15 residues. V lost 3 bases and J 0 bases, leaving 12 bases between the germline ends. Germline V gives CDR1 KGHSH, CDR2 LQKENI. The CDR3 region has the DNA TGTGCCAGCTCACCGAGCGGACAAGACTCCTACGAGCAGTACTTC. Its translation: CASSPSGQDSYEQYF.

The genes are TRBV6-5 and TRBJ1-1; D gene uncertain. Germline CDR1 reads MNHEY; CDR2 reads SVGAGI. CDR3 length: 15 amino acids. The V end was cut by 0 bases, the J end by 7 bases, with 15 bases between. The CDR3 sequence is CASSYSSRRRDEAFF. As DNA, the CDR3 is TGTGCCAGCAGTTACTCGAGTCGCAGGAGGGATGAAGCTTTCTTT.

This clone showed up just a few times. The chain links TRBV4-1 to TRBJ1-5; tentatively, D is TRBD1 (5 bases). Germline-derived CDR1 and CDR2 are MGHRA and YSYEKL. The CDR3 is 16 amino acids. V shed 3 bases and J shed 4 bases, with 16 bases lying between them. CDR3 in DNA: TGCGCCAGCAGCCATCAAGGTGACAGTAATAATCAGCCCCAGCATTTT. Amino acids: CASSHQGDSNNQPQHF.

This clone was counted many times. V gene TRBV7-2 combines with J gene TRBJ2-1, with D unresolved. Germline values: CDR1 SGHTA, CDR2 FQGNSA. Trimming removed 2 bases from V and 0 bases from J, with 14 bases in between. The CDR3 sequence is 17 residues long. CDR3 sequence (DNA): TGTGCCAGCAGCTTAACACTGGGCCGAAGCTCCTACAATGAGCAGTTCTTC. Protein: CASSLTLGRSSYNEQFF.

CDR3 nucleotide sequence: TGTGCCTGGAGGTCAGCGACCTCTGGAAACACCATATATTTT. Translation: CAWRSATSGNTIYF. V usage is TRBV30 and J usage is TRBJ1-3, with unresolved D. The V gene's germline CDR1 is GTSNPN and CDR2 SVGIG (reference sequence). Trimming stripped 3 bases from V and 0 bases from J, with 9 bases between. This CDR3 has 14 amino acids.

This clone was counted only a few times. The chain is built from TRBV5-4 and TRBJ2-2; D might be TRBD1 (5 bases). V was clipped by 2 bases and J by 7 bases, with 15 bases between them. Germline assignment: CDR1 SGHNT and CDR2 YYREEE (reference sequence). CDR3 length: 15 residues. CDR3 sequence: CASSFPGQDGGELFF. CDR3 sequence (DNA): TGTGCCAGCAGCTTTCCAGGGCAAGATGGCGGGGAGCTGTTTTTT.